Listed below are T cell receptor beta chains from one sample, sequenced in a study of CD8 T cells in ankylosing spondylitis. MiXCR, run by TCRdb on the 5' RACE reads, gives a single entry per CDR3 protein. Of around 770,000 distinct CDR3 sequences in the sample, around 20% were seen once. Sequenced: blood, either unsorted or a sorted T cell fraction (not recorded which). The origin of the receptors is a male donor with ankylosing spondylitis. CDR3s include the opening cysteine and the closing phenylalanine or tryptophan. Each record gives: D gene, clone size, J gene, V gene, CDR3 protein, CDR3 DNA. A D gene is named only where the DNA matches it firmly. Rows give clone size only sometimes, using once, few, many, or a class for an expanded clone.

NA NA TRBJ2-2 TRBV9 CASSGQTNTGELFF TGTGCCAGCAGCGGACAGACGAACACCGGGGAGCTGTTTTTT
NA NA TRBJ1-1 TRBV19 CASSIVGDTEAFF TGTGCCAGTAGTATTGTCGGGGACACTGAAGCTTTCTTT
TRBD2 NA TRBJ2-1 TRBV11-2 CASTHGPGGHEQFF TGTGCCAGCACCCACGGTCCGGGGGGGCATGAGCAGTTCTTC
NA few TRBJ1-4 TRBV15 CATSTARRDNEKLFF TGTGCCACCAGCACGGCCCGTCGGGATAATGAAAAACTGTTTTTT
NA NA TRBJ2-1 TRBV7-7 CASSPSFLGGASYNEQFF TGTGCCAGCAGCCCATCCTTCCTGGGGGGGGCCTCCTACAATGAGCAGTTCTTC
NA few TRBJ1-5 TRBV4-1 CASSQPGREPQHF TGCGCCAGCAGCCAACCGGGAAGAGAGCCCCAGCATTTT
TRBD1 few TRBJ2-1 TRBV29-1 CSVEDYVSGQGAFREQFF TGCAGCGTTGAAGATTATGTCTCGGGGCAGGGGGCTTTTAGGGAGCAGTTCTTC
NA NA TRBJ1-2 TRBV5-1 CASSVGSGANYGYTF TGCGCCAGCAGCGTTGGTTCAGGGGCCAACTATGGCTACACCTTC
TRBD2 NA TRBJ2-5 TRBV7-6 CASSSQGGGGTSVLLETQYF TGTGCCAGCAGCTCGCAGGGAGGCGGTGGGACTAGCGTTCTTTTAGAGACCCAGTACTTC
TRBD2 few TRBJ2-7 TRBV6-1 CASSTGLARGLEQYF TGTGCCAGCAGTACGGGACTAGCTCGGGGGCTCGAGCAGTACTTC
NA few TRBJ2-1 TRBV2 CASSEGSAKQFF TGTGCCAGCAGTGAAGGGTCGGCTAAGCAGTTCTTC
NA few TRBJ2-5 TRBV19 CASSMGGGEWETQYF TGTGCCAGTAGTATGGGTGGGGGCGAGTGGGAGACCCAGTACTTC
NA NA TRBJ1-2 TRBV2 CASSGREVRSYYGYTF TGTGCCAGCAGTGGTAGAGAGGTGAGGTCCTACTATGGCTACACCTTC
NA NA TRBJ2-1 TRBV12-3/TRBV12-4 CASSLRDAAYNEQFF TGTGCCAGCAGTTTACGAGATGCTGCCTACAATGAGCAGTTCTTC
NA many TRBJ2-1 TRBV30 CAWSVVYNEQFF TGTGCCTGGAGTGTTGTCTACAATGAGCAGTTCTTC
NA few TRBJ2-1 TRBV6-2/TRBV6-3 CASSPLRTYNEQFF TGTGCCAGCAGTCCTCTCCGCACCTACAATGAGCAGTTCTTC
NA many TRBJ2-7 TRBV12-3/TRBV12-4 CASSPPGTPREQYF TGTGCCAGCAGCCCGCCCGGGACTCCCCGCGAGCAGTACTTC
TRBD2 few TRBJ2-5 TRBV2 CASSPTQLAGGGETQYF TGTGCCAGCAGCCCAACCCAACTAGCGGGAGGGGGAGAGACCCAGTACTTC
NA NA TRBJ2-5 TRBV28 CASSLWASQETQYF TGTGCCAGCAGTTTATGGGCCAGCCAAGAGACCCAGTACTTC
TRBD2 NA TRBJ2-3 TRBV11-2 CASSSAGGPVDTQYF TGTGCCAGCAGCTCAGCGGGGGGGCCGGTAGATACGCAGTATTTT
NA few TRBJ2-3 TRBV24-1 CATSDPSVADTQYF TGTGCCACCAGTGATCCGTCAGTGGCAGATACGCAGTATTTT
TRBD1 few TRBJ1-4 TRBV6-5 CASSGQGRKLFF TGTGCCAGCAGTGGACAGGGGAGGAAACTGTTTTTT
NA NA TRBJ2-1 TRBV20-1 CSARDNAGEQFF TGCAGTGCTAGAGATAACGCCGGTGAGCAGTTCTTC
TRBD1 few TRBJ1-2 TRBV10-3 CAISDSRVDREIGYTF TGTGCCATCAGTGATAGTAGGGTGGACAGGGAAATCGGCTACACCTTC
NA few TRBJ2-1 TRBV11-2 CASTKGLPSYNEQFF TGTGCCAGCACCAAGGGGCTCCCCTCCTACAATGAGCAGTTCTTC
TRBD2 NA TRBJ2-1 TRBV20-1 CSASGSSGGPLLNEQFF TGCAGTGCTAGTGGGTCTAGCGGGGGGCCTTTGCTGAATGAGCAGTTCTTC
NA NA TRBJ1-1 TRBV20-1 CSAREGLPEGTEAFF TGCAGTGCTAGAGAGGGTCTTCCCGAGGGCACTGAAGCTTTCTTT
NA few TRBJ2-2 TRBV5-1 CASSLGLAHTGELFF TGCGCCAGCAGCTTGGGTCTAGCACACACCGGGGAGCTGTTTTTT
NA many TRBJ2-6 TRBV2 CASSGNGANVLTF TGTGCCAGCAGTGGCAATGGGGCCAACGTCCTGACTTTC
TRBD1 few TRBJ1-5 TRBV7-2 CASSTPTGVGQPQHF TGTGCCAGCAGCACCCCGACAGGGGTGGGTCAGCCCCAGCATTTT
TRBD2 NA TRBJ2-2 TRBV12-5 CASGLGLAGVAGELFF TGTGCTAGTGGTTTGGGACTAGCGGGGGTCGCCGGGGAGCTGTTTTTT
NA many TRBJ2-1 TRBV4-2 CASSQEARNNEQFF TGTGCCAGCAGCCAAGAGGCAAGAAACAATGAGCAGTTCTTC
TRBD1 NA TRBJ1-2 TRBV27 CASSSDRMHGYTF TGTGCCAGCAGTTCGGACAGGATGCATGGCTACACCTTC
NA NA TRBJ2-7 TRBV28 CASSTLRAAPRYEQYF TGTGCCAGCAGTACCCTTCGGGCGGCGCCGCGCTACGAGCAGTACTTC
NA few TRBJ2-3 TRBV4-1 CASSQDESLGTDTQYF TGCGCCAGCAGCCAAGACGAATCCTTAGGCACAGATACGCAGTATTTT
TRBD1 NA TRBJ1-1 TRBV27 CASSSLTGSRTEAFF TGTGCCAGCAGTTCCCTGACAGGGTCGCGGACTGAAGCTTTCTTT
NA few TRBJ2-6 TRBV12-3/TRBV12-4 CASSLAMTAYGANVLTF TGTGCCAGCAGTTTAGCCATGACAGCCTACGGGGCCAACGTCCTGACTTTC
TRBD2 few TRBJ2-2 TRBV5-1 CASSFGLFGGRSTGELFF TGCGCCAGCAGCTTTGGGCTTTTTGGCGGGAGATCGACCGGGGAGCTGTTTTTT
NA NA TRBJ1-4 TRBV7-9 CASSLGLDTQKLFF TGTGCCAGCAGCTTGGGACTCGACACCCAAAAACTGTTTTTT
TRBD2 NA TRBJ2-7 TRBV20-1 CSAHPGGLSYEQYF TGCAGTGCTCACCCGGGGGGTCTTTCCTACGAGCAGTACTTC
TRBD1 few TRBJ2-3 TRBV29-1 CSGQGHRANTQYF TGCAGCGGACAGGGGCACCGTGCGAATACGCAGTATTTT
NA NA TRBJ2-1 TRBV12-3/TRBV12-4 CASSLGGLELFNEQFF TGTGCCAGCAGTTTAGGGGGGTTGGAGTTATTCAATGAGCAGTTCTTC